This T cell receptor (beta chain) was identified during a study of cytomegalovirus exposure and HLA in healthy donors. A word on this clone: Its antigen is undetermined.

Germline V gene data show CDR1 as MGHRA and CDR2 as YSYEKL. The CDR3 is 15 amino acids. V was pared by 4 bases and J by 1 base, with 14 bases between. Vbeta (60) and Jbeta (13) primers were used in the PCR. Assay: immunoSEQ multiplex PCR; the TCRdb copy retains only in-frame clones and omits some. The sample includes some 210,000 clones, approximately 82% seen only once; the top ten take 3.8%. Study results and limitations: Highly shared sequence variants in one cluster were likely a sequencing artifact. Near-uniform donor sequencing depth was presumed by presence/absence analyses. About 87% or about 30% of the time was how often most TCR beta V segments were productive, according to an earlier analysis.

The chain employs TRBV4-1 and TRBJ2-7; D is undetermined. The TCR comes from a male donor in good health and CMV-seronegative. Sequenced sample: PBMCs. The CDR3 DNA reads TGCGCCAGCAGCCCAGCCGCGGATCCTTCCTACGAGCAGTACTTC. Its protein product is CASSPAADPSYEQYF.